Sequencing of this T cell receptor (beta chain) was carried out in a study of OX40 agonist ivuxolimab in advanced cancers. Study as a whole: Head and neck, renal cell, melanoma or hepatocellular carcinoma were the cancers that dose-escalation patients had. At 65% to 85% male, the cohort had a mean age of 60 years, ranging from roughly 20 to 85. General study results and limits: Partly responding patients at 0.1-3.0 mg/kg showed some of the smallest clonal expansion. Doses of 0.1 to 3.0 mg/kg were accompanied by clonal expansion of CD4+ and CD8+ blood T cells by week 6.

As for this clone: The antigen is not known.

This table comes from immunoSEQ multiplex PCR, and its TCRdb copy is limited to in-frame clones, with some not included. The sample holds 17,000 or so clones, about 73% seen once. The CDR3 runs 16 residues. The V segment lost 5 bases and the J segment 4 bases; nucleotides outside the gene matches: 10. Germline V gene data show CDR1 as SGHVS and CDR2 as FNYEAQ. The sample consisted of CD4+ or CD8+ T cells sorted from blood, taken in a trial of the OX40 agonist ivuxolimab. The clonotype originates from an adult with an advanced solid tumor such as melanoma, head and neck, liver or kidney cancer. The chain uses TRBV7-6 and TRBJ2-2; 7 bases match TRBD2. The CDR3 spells CASSVVGTGGTGELFF. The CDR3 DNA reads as TGTGCCAGCAGCGTCGTGGGTACGGGAGGCACCGGGGAGCTGTTTTTT.